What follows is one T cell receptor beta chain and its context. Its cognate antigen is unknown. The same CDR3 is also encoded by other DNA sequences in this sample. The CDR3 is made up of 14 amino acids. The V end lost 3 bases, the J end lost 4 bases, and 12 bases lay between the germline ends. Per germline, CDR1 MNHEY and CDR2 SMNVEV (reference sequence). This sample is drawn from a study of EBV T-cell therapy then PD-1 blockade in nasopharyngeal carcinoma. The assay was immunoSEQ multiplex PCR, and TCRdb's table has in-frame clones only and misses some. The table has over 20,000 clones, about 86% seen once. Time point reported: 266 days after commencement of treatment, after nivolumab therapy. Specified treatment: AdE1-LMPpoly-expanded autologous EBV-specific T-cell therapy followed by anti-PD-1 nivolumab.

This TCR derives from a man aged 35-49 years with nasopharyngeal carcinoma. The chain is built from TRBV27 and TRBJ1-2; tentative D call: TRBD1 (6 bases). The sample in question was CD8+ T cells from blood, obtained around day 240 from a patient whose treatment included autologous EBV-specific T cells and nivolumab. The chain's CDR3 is CASSFGQGIYGYTF. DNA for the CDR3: TGTGCCAGCAGTTTTGGGCAGGGGATCTATGGCTACACCTTC.